The entry below gives a single T cell receptor (beta chain) sequence along with its context. PCR was performed a second time for about 7 to 12 cycles using a sample-barcoded 5' primer and a J-beta primer mix. TCRdb reanalysed the 5' RACE reads using MiXCR and keeps one entry per CDR3 protein. The sample holds 1.5 million to 2 million distinct CDR3 sequences, roughly 27% seen once. The CDR3 totals 17 residues. The V and J ends lost 3 bases and 6 bases, in that order; junction bases with no gene match: 10. CDR1 SGHRS and CDR2 YFSETQ come from the germline V gene. This sample stems from a study of blood T cells in healthy people across ages.

The receptor's source is a woman in her twenties or thirties in good health. V and J are TRBV5-1 and TRBJ2-1; TRBD2 matches 12 bases. Input material: blood. The CDR3, as DNA: TGCGCCAGCAGCTCTGGGTCACTAGCGGGGGGCACCAATGAGCAGTTCTTC. The encoded protein is CASSSGSLAGGTNEQFF.